Listed here is a single T cell receptor beta chain. Its antigen is as yet unknown. The data belong to a study of cytomegalovirus exposure and HLA in healthy donors. Overall study context: From HLA-typed donors, an early data release held tens of millions of unique TCRs.

PCR involved 60 Vbeta and 13 Jbeta primers. The repertoire was sequenced with immunoSEQ multiplex PCR; TCRdb's copy has only in-frame clones and lacks some. The sample has over 150,000 clones; approximately 80% are singletons. This CDR3 has 15 residues. Trimming pared 3 bases from V and 0 bases from J, leaving 11 bases between. Looked up from germline, CDR1 is SGHDN and CDR2 is FVKESK. Points from the study as a whole: Upon later analysis, TCR association rates were observed to vary by HLA locus, being highest for DRB1 and lowest for HLA-C.

The TCR comes from a woman aged 25 to 39 in good health and CMV-seronegative. The J gene is TRBJ1-1, the V gene TRBV14; D gene unclear. Sequencing input: PBMCs. This chain's CDR3 is CASSQTLYMNTEAFF. CDR3 in DNA: TGTGCCAGCAGCCAGACTCTATATATGAACACTGAAGCTTTCTTT.